Below are 28 T cell receptor beta chains sequenced from a single sample in a study of blood T cell repertoires in COVID-19. Clones were read by immunoSEQ multiplex PCR, and TCRdb kept only the in-frame ones, dropping some. This table has some 89,000 clones, roughly 80% appearing once. Sample: peripheral blood. The source of these receptors is a man aged 55-75 years with acute or convalescent COVID-19.

The chain employs TRBV7-8 and TRBJ1-5; the match to TRBD1 covers 9 bases. This CDR3 region has 14 residues. After removal of 5 bases from V and 6 bases from J, the junction contained 5 bases not matched to a gene. The germline gives CDR1 SGHVS, CDR2 FQNEAQ. CDR3 sequence: CASSGDRVSQPQHF. In DNA, the CDR3 is TGTGCCAGCAGCGGGGACAGGGTATCTCAGCCCCAGCATTTT. Filled out from reference TRBV7-8 and TRBJ1-5, the complete variable domain reads GAGVSQSPRYKVAKRGQDVALRCDPISGHVSLFWYQQALGQGPEFLTYFQNEAQLDKSGLPSDRFFAERPEGSVSTLKIQRTQQEDSAVYLCASSGDRVSQPQHFGDGTRLSIL.

The V call is TRBV7-9, the J call TRBJ1-4; D remains ambiguous. The CDR3 is made up of 13 amino acids. V was clipped by 6 bases and J by 7 bases, with 12 bases between them. Germline V gives CDR1 SEHNR, CDR2 FQNEAQ (reference sequence). CDR3 residues: CASRQTRPEKLFF. CDR3 bases: TGTGCCAGCAGACAGACCCGGCCTGAAAAACTGTTTTTT. The whole variable domain, remainder taken from reference TRBV7-9 and TRBJ1-4, is DTGVSQNPRHKITKRGQNVTFRCDPISEHNRLYWYRQTLGQGPEFLTYFQNEAQLEKSRLLSDRFSAERPKGSFSTLEIQRTEQGDSAMYLCASRQTRPEKLFFGSGTQLSVL.

The chain uses TRBV18 and TRBJ2-7; D unclear. Between the trimmed V and J ends, which lost 1 base and 3 bases, there was a span of 22 bases. In germline, CDR1 is KGHSH, CDR2 LQKENI. This CDR3 is 18 amino acids long. The CDR3 coding sequence is TGTGCCAGCTCACCACAAAAAATGAGCCAACCATCTTACTACGAGCAGTACTTC. Its translation is CASSPQKMSQPSYYEQYF.

The chain couples TRBV28 to TRBJ2-7; 9 bases are shared with TRBD1. This CDR3 spans 15 amino acids. Germline-derived CDR1 and CDR2 are MDHEN and SYDVKM. The V gene end was trimmed by 7 bases and the J gene end by 3 bases; junction bases not matched to a gene: 10. CDR3 sequence (DNA): TGTGCCAGCACCTTCTCACCGGGACAGGGCTACGAGCAGTACTTC. Its protein is CASTFSPGQGYEQYF.

V gene TRBV29-1 combines with J gene TRBJ2-7, with TRBD1 matching 8 bases. CDR1 and CDR2 from the germline V gene are SQVTM and ANQGSEA. V lost 3 bases and J lost 4; bases outside the gene matches: 2. The CDR3 spans 12 residues. The CDR3 sequence: CSVDDRGYEQYF. The CDR3 DNA sequence: TGCAGCGTTGACGACAGGGGATACGAGCAGTACTTC.

V and J are TRBV28 and TRBJ1-1, with D possibly TRBD1 on 5 matching bases. The CDR3 runs to 16 residues. Germline values: CDR1 MDHEN, CDR2 SYDVKM. V shed 2 bases and J shed 0 bases, with 13 bases lying between them. CDR3 DNA sequence: TGTGCCAGCAGTTTAGGGGGAGGGTCCGTGAACACTGAAGCTTTCTTT. Its protein is CASSLGGGSVNTEAFF.

The chain combines TRBV28 with TRBJ2-3; 16 bases fit TRBD2. The CDR3 has 20 residues. Trimming removed 3 bases from V and 0 bases from J; junction bases left unmatched: 9. CDR1 MDHEN and CDR2 SYDVKM come from the germline V gene. The CDR3 bases are TGTGCCAGCAGTTTCAACACCCGGGGACTAGCGGGAGGGAGCACAGATACGCAGTATTTT. This encodes CASSFNTRGLAGGSTDTQYF. Full variable domain (remainder filled in from reference TRBV28 and TRBJ2-3): DVKVTQSSRYLVKRTGEKVFLECVQDMDHENMFWYRQDPGLGLRLIYFSYDVKMKEKGDIPEGYSVSREKKERFSLILESASTNQTSMYLCASSFNTRGLAGGSTDTQYFGPGTRLTVL.

V is TRBV7-2 and J is TRBJ2-1, with D possibly matching TRBD2 (5 bases). Trimming left V 2 bases short and J 2 bases short, with 13 bases between. The V gene's germline CDR1 is SGHTA and CDR2 FQGNSA. The CDR3 is 16 residues long. CDR3 residues: CASSLSAGVAYNEQFF. The CDR3 nucleotides read TGTGCCAGCAGCTTAAGTGCCGGGGTCGCCTACAATGAGCAGTTCTTC.

CDR3 in amino acids: CASSLGRLAGRYTGELFF. CDR3 in DNA: TGTGCCAGCAGCTTAGGTCGACTAGCGGGAAGGTACACCGGGGAGCTGTTTTTT. The chain employs TRBV7-2 and TRBJ2-2; 11 positions agree with TRBD2. The CDR3 consists of 18 residues. Germline CDR1 SGHTA, CDR2 FQGNSA. V gave up 1 base and J gave up 3 bases; unmatched junction bases: 7.

In DNA form, the CDR3 reads TGTGCCAGCAGCTTATTCAGTGCTCCCGAGCAGTACTTC. Protein: CASSLFSAPEQYF. The rearrangement links TRBV7-2 to TRBJ2-7, with D unclear. Germline V gives CDR1 SGHTA, CDR2 FQGNSA. The CDR3 loop spans 13 amino acids. Trimming left V 2 bases short and J 6 bases short, with 11 bases between.

V is TRBV9 and J is TRBJ1-1; maybe TRBD1 (6 bases). V was trimmed by 0 bases and J by 0 bases, leaving 12 bases between them. The CDR3 is 16 residues long. CDR1 and CDR2 (germline): SGDLS, YYNGEE. CDR3 in amino acids: CASSVDRAGLNTEAFF. CDR3 nucleotide sequence: TGTGCCAGCAGCGTAGACAGGGCTGGTCTGAACACTGAAGCTTTCTTT.

CDR3 nucleotides: TGTGCCAGCAGTTTGAGGGTAGGAGGCTACACCTTC. Its translation: CASSLRVGGYTF. The chain recombines TRBV12-3 or TRBV12-4 with TRBJ1-2; no clear D gene. V lost 3 bases to trimming and J lost 8 bases, with 10 bases between them. CDR3 length equals 12 residues.

The chain couples TRBV11-1 to TRBJ2-2; 7 nucleotides agree with TRBD1. The V gene end was trimmed by 4 bases and the J gene end by 2 bases; junction bases not matched to a gene: 4. Germline CDR1 SGHAT, CDR2 FQDESV (reference sequence). The CDR3 has 15 amino acids. CDR3 residues: CASSYRDSNTGELFF. The CDR3 region has the DNA TGTGCCAGCAGCTACCGGGACAGCAACACCGGGGAGCTGTTTTTT.

The rearrangement joins TRBV12-3 or TRBV12-4 to TRBJ1-4; D gene unclear. V was pared by 1 base and J by 16 bases, with 13 bases between. The CDR3 runs 12 residues. In DNA, the CDR3 is TGTGCCAGCAGTTTAGGCTGGACTGGTAGGTTTTTT. Protein product: CASSLGWTGRFF.

This clone showed up just a few times. The chain joins TRBV5-4 to TRBJ1-4; perhaps TRBD1 as D (6 bases). The V and J ends lost 4 bases and 4 bases respectively, with 11 bases between them. Germline-derived CDR1 and CDR2 are SGHNT and YYREEE (reference sequence). This CDR3 region has 14 residues. CDR3 bases: TGTGCCAGCAGCCTGGGACAACATAATGAAAAACTGTTTTTT. It encodes CASSLGQHNEKLFF.

The chain combines TRBV7-9 with TRBJ2-1; D is unresolved. Germline CDR1 SEHNR, CDR2 FQNEAQ (reference sequence). Trimming took off 1 base at V and 15 bases at J, with 10 bases between the two ends. The CDR3 extends over 11 amino acids. CDR3 nucleotide sequence: TGTGCCAGCAGCTTAGACGGTGGGCCGTTCTTC. This sequence encodes CASSLDGGPFF. Full variable domain (outside the CDR3, taken from reference TRBV7-9 and TRBJ2-1): DTGVSQNPRHKITKRGQNVTFRCDPISEHNRLYWYRQTLGQGPEFLTYFQNEAQLEKSRLLSDRFSAERPKGSFSTLEIQRTEQGDSAMYLCASSLDGGPFFGPGTRLTVL.

The genes are TRBV4-1 and TRBJ2-7; D call uncertain. This CDR3 has 13 amino acids. V was clipped by 5 bases and J by 5 bases, with 13 bases between them. Per the germline V gene, CDR1 is MGHRA and CDR2 is YSYEKL. CDR3 sequence (DNA): TGCGCCAGCAGCGACTTAATTTCGGACGAGCAGTACTTC. It yields the protein CASSDLISDEQYF.

This clone was found a few times. This chain links TRBV10-3 with TRBJ2-2; D is possibly TRBD1 (5 bases). The CDR3 covers 14 residues. V lost 7 bases and J 4 bases, leaving 13 bases between the germline ends. The germline V gene encodes CDR1 ENHRY and CDR2 SYGVKD. The CDR3 coding sequence is TGTGCCATCAAGAAGGAGCAGGGCACCGGGGAGCTGTTTTTT. This gives the protein CAIKKEQGTGELFF.

This clone has just one count. V is TRBV11-2 and J is TRBJ1-2; 10 nucleotides align to TRBD1. Germline assignment: CDR1 SGHAT and CDR2 FQNNGV. The CDR3 is 15 amino acids. The trim removed 5 bases at V and 3 bases at J, leaving 6 bases unmatched. Here the CDR3 DNA reads TGTGCCAGCAGCCCGATGACAGGGGGCTACTATGGCTACACCTTC. Its translation: CASSPMTGGYYGYTF.

The table lists this clone with a few counts. The V call is TRBV7-9, the J call TRBJ1-5, with 9 bases aligning to TRBD1. The germline V gene has CDR1 SEHNR and CDR2 FQNEAQ (reference sequence). The CDR3 is made up of 15 amino acids. After removal of 3 bases from V and 6 bases from J, the junction contained 6 bases not matched to a gene. This CDR3 is CASSLTGGMGQPQHF. CDR3 sequence (DNA): TGTGCCAGCAGCTTGACAGGGGGTATGGGTCAGCCCCAGCATTTT.

The count of this clone is one. The chain recombines TRBV5-4 with TRBJ2-1, with no clear D. This CDR3 is 14 amino acids long. Germline V gene lookup returns CDR1 SGHNT and CDR2 YYREEE (reference sequence). Trimming cost V 0 bases and J 4 bases, with 8 bases left between them. CDR3 protein: CASSLDSRYNEQFF. DNA of the CDR3: TGTGCCAGCAGCTTGGATAGCAGATACAATGAGCAGTTCTTC.

A few counts support this clone. The rearrangement links TRBV6-2 or TRBV6-3 to TRBJ2-1; 8 nucleotides agree with TRBD1. This CDR3 has 15 residues. Germline CDR1 and CDR2: MNHEY and SVGEGT. V lost 5 bases to trimming and J lost 3 bases; unmatched junction nucleotides: 6. The DNA for the CDR3 is TGTGCCAGCAGTCGCAGGGGGCAAAACTACAATGAGCAGTTCTTC. It specifies CASSRRGQNYNEQFF.

This CDR3 reads CASSESLRNTEAFF. The CDR3, as DNA: TGTGCCAGCAGCGAAAGCCTTAGGAACACTGAAGCTTTCTTT. This chain connects TRBV28 to TRBJ1-1; no definite D call. The V gene's germline CDR1 is MDHEN and CDR2 SYDVKM. There are 14 residues in the CDR3. The V gene lost 6 bases and the J gene lost 1 base, with 12 bases spanning the gap.

The chain carries TRBV7-2 and TRBJ1-5, with TRBD1 matching over 9 bases. In germline, CDR1 is SGHTA, CDR2 FQGNSA. The V and J ends lost 9 bases and 5 bases, in that order; junction bases with no gene match: 11. This CDR3 spans 15 amino acids. The CDR3 protein is CARGGEGQGDQPQHF. The CDR3 DNA is TGTGCCAGAGGGGGGGAGGGACAGGGAGATCAGCCCCAGCATTTT.

The chain has TRBV19 and TRBJ1-2, with D unclear. Germline lookup yields CDR1 LNHDA and CDR2 SQIVND (reference sequence). V was trimmed by 3 bases and J by 4 bases, leaving 15 bases between them. This CDR3 has 15 amino acids. CDR3 loop: CASSMEGSALYGYTF. Written as DNA, the CDR3 is TGTGCCAGTAGTATGGAAGGGAGCGCACTCTATGGCTACACCTTC.

The V gene is TRBV7-2, the J gene TRBJ2-2; D might be TRBD2 (5 bases). The germline V gene has CDR1 SGHTA and CDR2 FQGNSA. Trimming shortened V by 0 bases and J by 7 bases, and 9 bases separated the two germline ends. The CDR3 is 14 residues long. The CDR3 sequence is CASSLATRGGELFF. The CDR3 coding sequence is TGTGCCAGCAGCTTAGCCACCCGGGGCGGGGAGCTGTTTTTT. Complete variable domain (other parts from reference TRBV7-2 and TRBJ2-2): GAGVSQSPSNKVTEKGKDVELRCDPISGHTALYWYRQSLGQGLEFLIYFQGNSAPDKSGLPSDRFSAERTGGSVSTLTIQRTQQEDSAVYLCASSLATRGGELFFGEGSRLTVL.

This clone was seen once. This chain links TRBV10-3 with TRBJ2-3; 13 nucleotides line up with TRBD2. This CDR3 has 16 amino acids. V lost 6 bases and J lost 4; bases outside the gene matches: 7. CDR1 is ENHRY, CDR2 SYGVKD, per germline. As DNA, the CDR3 is TGTGCCATCAGGCGAACTAGCGGGGGGGCATCAGATACGCAGTATTTT. It translates to CAIRRTSGGASDTQYF.

The chain couples TRBV5-1 to TRBJ1-4; D unclear. Germline values: CDR1 SGHRS, CDR2 YFSETQ. The CDR3 runs to 12 residues. The germline V and J ends were trimmed by 4 bases and 7 bases, with 8 bases remaining between them. CDR3: CASSRPGEKLFF. The CDR3 DNA sequence: TGCGCCAGCAGCCGTCCAGGTGAAAAACTGTTTTTT.